This paragraph reports one TCR beta chain. What it binds is unknown. The CDR3 extends over 13 amino acids. The germline CDR1 and CDR2 sequences are SNHLY and FYNNEI. Trimming shortened V by 5 bases and J by 6 bases, and 13 bases separated the two germline ends. The PCR had 60 Vbeta and 13 Jbeta primers. The protocol was immunoSEQ multiplex PCR, while the TCRdb copy is restricted to in-frame clones and leaves out a portion. This sample's table reports about 130,000 clones. This sample was taken from a study of cytomegalovirus exposure and HLA in healthy donors. Study conclusions and caveats: One later analysis reportedly identified an Asian-associated ancestry cluster that showed fewer N-insertions than the approximately 670-donor mean.

This clonotype originated in a man between 18 and 35 years old in good health and CMV-seronegative. The chain carries TRBV2 and TRBJ1-2; D remains ambiguous. The specimen sequenced was PBMCs. The CDR3: CASSHGRENGYTF. As DNA, the CDR3 is TGTGCCAGCAGTCACGGCCGGGAGAATGGCTACACCTTC.